This TCR beta chain was captured in a study of control samples from healthy donors and cancer patients. The table came from immunoSEQ multiplex PCR; TCRdb's copy has only in-frame clones and leaves some out. The sample carries 90,000 to 120,000 clones, 82% recorded once. Germline V gene data show CDR1 as LNHDA and CDR2 as SQIVND (reference sequence). The CDR3 spans 15 residues. V gave up 5 bases and J gave up 0 bases; unmatched junction bases: 6. This TCR was recovered from a man younger than 35 in good health. The sample comprised blood. The rearrangement uses TRBV19 and TRBJ2-7; 8 positions agree with TRBD1. The CDR3 loop is CASSPSGGISYEQYF. For the CDR3, the DNA is TGTGCCAGTAGTCCCTCAGGGGGCATCTCCTACGAGCAGTACTTC.